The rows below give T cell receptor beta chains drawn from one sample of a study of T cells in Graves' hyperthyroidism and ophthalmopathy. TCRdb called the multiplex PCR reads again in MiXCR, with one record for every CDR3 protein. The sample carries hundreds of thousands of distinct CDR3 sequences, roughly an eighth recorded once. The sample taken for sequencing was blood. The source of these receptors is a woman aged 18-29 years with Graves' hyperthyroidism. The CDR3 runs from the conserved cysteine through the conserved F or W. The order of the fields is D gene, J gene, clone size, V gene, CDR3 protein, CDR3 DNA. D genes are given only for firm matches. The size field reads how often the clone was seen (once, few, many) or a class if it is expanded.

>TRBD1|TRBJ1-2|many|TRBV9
CASWGTDYGYTF
TGTGCCAGCTGGGGGACAGACTATGGCTACACCTTC
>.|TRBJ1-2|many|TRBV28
CASSGGEYNYGYTF
TGTGCCAGCTCTGGGGGGGAGTACAACTATGGCTACACCTTC
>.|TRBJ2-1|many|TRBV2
CASSGPGTVKGGGSYNEQFF
TGTGCCAGCAGTGGCCCGGGGACCGTCAAGGGGGGGGGCTCCTACAATGAGCAGTTCTTC
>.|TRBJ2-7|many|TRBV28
CASSFRGKQYF
TGTGCCAGCAGTTTTAGGGGTAAGCAGTACTTC
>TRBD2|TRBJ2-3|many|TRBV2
CASSGTSGVTDTQYF
TGTGCCAGCAGTGGGACTAGCGGAGTCACAGATACGCAGTATTTT
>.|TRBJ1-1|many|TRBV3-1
CASSPYLEDEAFF
TGTGCCAGCAGCCCCTATCTGGAAGACGAAGCTTTCTTT
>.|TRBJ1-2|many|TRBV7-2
CASSWEALANYGYTF
TGTGCCAGCAGCTGGGAGGCTTTAGCTAACTATGGCTACACCTTC
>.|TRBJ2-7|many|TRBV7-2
CASSGPLPNGQYF
TGTGCCAGCAGCGGTCCCCTACCCAACGGGCAGTACTTC
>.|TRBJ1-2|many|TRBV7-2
CASSLASGFRGYGYTF
TGTGCCAGCAGCTTAGCGAGTGGATTCAGAGGGTATGGCTACACCTTC
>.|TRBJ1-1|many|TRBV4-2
CASSQIGDGLNTEAFF
TGTGCCAGCAGCCAAATCGGGGACGGCTTGAACACTGAAGCTTTCTTT